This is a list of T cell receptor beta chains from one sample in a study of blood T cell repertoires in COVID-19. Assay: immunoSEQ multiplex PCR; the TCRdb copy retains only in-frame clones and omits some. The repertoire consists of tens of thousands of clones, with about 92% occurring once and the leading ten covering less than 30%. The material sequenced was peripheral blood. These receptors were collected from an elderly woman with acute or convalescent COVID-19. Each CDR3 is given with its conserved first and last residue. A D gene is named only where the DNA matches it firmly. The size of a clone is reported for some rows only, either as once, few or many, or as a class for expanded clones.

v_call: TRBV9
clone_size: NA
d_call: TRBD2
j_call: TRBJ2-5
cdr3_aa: CASSVRAGIQETQYF
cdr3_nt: TGTGCCAGCAGCGTAAGAGCGGGGATACAAGAGACCCAGTACTTC

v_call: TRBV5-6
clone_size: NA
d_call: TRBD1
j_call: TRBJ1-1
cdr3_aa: CASSPPMRQGNTEAFF
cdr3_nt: TGTGCCAGCAGCCCACCGATGAGACAGGGGAACACTGAAGCTTTCTTT

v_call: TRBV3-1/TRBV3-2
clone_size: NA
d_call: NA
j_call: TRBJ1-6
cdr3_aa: CASSQDRGLHF
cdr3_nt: TGTGCCAGCAGCCAAGACCGGGGACTCCACTTT

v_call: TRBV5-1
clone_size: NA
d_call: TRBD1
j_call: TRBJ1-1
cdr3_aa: CASSSWTGLRDTEAFF
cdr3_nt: TGCGCCAGCAGCTCGTGGACAGGGCTTAGGGACACTGAAGCTTTCTTT

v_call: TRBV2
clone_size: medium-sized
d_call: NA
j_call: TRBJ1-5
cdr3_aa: CASKELNQPQHF
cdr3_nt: TGTGCCAGCAAGGAGTTGAATCAGCCCCAGCATTTT

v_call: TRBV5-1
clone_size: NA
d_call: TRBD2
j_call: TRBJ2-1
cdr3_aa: CASSLIRTSGGNNEQFF
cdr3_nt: TGCGCCAGCAGCTTGATAAGGACTAGCGGGGGCAACAATGAGCAGTTCTTC

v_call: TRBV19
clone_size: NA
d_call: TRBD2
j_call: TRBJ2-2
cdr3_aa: CASRGGLDAGELFF
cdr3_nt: TGTGCCAGTCGGGGGGGGCTAGACGCCGGGGAGCTGTTTTTT

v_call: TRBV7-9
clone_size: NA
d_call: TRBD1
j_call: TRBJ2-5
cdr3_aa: CASSERQGKHSGETQYF
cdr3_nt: TGTGCCAGCAGCGAACGACAGGGTAAACATTCGGGAGAGACCCAGTACTTC

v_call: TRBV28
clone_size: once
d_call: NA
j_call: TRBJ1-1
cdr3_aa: CASRRGRADRTTRAFF
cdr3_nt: TGTGCCAGCAGGCGTGGGAGGGCCGATAGGACTACCAGGGCTTTCTTT

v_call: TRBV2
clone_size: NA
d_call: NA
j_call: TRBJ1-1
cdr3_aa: CASSAGFVGGTEAFF
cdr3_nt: TGTGCCAGCAGCGCGGGCTTTGTGGGGGGCACTGAAGCTTTCTTT

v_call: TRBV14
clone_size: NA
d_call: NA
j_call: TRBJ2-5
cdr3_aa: CASSHTAETQYF
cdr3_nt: TGTGCCAGCAGCCACACTGCGGAGACCCAGTACTTC

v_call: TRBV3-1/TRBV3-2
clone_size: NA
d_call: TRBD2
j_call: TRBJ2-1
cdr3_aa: CASSPGGSGGAGGGNEQFF
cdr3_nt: TGTGCCAGCAGCCCTGGCGGTAGCGGGGGGGCCGGGGGAGGAAATGAGCAGTTCTTC

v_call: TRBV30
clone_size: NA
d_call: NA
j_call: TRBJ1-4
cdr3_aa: CAWSTRGTANEKLFF
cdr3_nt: TGTGCCTGGAGTACAAGGGGGACGGCTAATGAAAAACTGTTTTTT

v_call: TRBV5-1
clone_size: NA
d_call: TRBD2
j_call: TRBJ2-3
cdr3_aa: CASSERLAGSTDTQYF
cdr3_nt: TGCGCCAGCAGCGAACGACTAGCGGGGAGCACAGATACGCAGTATTTT

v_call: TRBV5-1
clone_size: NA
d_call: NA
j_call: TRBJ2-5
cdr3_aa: CASSFRGYEETQYF
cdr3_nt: TGCGCCAGCAGCTTTAGGGGATATGAGGAGACCCAGTACTTC

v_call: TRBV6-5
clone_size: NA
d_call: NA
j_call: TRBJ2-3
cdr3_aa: CASSLSGDTQYF
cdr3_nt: TGTGCCAGCAGCCTTAGCGGAGATACGCAGTATTTT

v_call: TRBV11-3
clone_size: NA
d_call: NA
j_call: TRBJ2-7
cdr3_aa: CASSSSGYEQYF
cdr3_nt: TGTGCCAGCAGCTCCTCAGGCTACGAGCAGTACTTC

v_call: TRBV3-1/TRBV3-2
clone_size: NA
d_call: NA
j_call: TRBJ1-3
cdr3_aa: CASSQVTGSGNTIYF
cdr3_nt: TGTGCCAGCAGCCAAGTTACAGGCTCTGGAAACACCATATATTTT

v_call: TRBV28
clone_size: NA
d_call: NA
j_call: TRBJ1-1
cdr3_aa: CASSSPAGLTEAFF
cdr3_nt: TGTGCCAGCAGTTCCCCCGCAGGGCTCACTGAAGCTTTCTTT

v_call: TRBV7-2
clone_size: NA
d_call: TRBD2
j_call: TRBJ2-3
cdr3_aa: CASSLVLAGRTDTQYF
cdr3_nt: TGTGCCAGCAGCTTAGTGCTAGCGGGGCGTACAGATACGCAGTATTTT

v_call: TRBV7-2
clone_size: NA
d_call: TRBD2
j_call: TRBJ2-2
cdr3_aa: CASTRGGAIAGELFF
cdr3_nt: TGTGCCAGCACCCGGGGGGGGGCGATCGCCGGGGAGCTGTTTTTT

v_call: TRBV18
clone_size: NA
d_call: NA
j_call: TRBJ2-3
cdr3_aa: CASSPPTGATDTQYF
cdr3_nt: TGTGCCAGCTCACCGCCGACAGGAGCAACAGATACGCAGTATTTT

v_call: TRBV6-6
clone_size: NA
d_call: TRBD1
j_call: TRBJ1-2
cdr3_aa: CASTGTGQGALYGYTF
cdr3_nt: TGTGCCAGCACAGGAACGGGACAGGGGGCCTTGTATGGCTACACCTTC

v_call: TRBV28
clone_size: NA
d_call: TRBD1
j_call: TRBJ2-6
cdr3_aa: CASTWGTGGGGANVLTF
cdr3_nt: TGTGCCAGCACCTGGGGGACAGGGGGCGGTGGGGCCAACGTCCTGACTTTC

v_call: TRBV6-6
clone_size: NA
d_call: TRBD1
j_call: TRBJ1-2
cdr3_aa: CATLRGQGAHYGYTF
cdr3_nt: TGTGCCACTTTAAGAGGACAGGGGGCCCACTATGGCTACACCTTC

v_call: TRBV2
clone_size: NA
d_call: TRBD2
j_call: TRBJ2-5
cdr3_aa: CASMGTSGGDKTQYF
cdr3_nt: TGTGCCAGCATGGGGACTAGCGGGGGGGACAAGACCCAGTACTTC

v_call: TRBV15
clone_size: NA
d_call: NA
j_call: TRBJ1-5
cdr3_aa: CATSLQGNQPQHF
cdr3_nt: TGTGCCACCAGCTTACAGGGCAATCAGCCCCAGCATTTT

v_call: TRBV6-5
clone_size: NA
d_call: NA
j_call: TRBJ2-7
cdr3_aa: CASSYSRRNPYEQYF
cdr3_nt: TGTGCCAGCAGTTACTCGAGAAGAAACCCCTACGAGCAGTACTTC

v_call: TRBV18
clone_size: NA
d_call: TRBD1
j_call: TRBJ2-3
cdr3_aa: CASSPPGQQTDTQYF
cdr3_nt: TGTGCCAGCTCACCGCCGGGACAGCAGACAGATACGCAGTATTTT

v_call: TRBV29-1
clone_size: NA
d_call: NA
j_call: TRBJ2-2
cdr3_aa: CSGYTDSRNTGELFF
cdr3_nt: TGCAGCGGATATACCGACAGCCGGAACACCGGGGAGCTGTTTTTT

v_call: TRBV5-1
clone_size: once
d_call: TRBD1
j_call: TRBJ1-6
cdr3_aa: CASSLKDRANSPLHF
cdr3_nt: TGCGCCAGCAGCTTGAAGGACAGGGCTAATTCACCCCTCCACTTT

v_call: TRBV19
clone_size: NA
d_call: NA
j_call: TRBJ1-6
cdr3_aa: CATAESSYNSPLHF
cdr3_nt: TGTGCCACCGCGGAAAGCTCCTATAATTCACCCCTCCACTTT

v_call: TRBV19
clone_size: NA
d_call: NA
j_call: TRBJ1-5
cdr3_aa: CASSMGGGNSNQPQHF
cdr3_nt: TGTGCCAGTAGCATGGGGGGAGGGAATAGCAATCAGCCCCAGCATTTT

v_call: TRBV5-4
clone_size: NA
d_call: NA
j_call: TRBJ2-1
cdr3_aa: CASSLSRRGAGNEQFF
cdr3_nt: TGTGCCAGCAGCCTAAGCAGACGGGGGGCGGGCAATGAGCAGTTCTTC

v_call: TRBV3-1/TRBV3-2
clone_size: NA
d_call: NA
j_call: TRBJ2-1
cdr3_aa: CASSQLWTENEQFF
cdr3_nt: TGTGCCAGCAGCCAACTTTGGACTGAGAATGAGCAGTTCTTC

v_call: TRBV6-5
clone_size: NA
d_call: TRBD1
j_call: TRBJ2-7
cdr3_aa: CASSSRDRGSYEQYF
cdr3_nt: TGTGCCAGCAGTAGCCGGGACAGGGGCTCCTACGAGCAGTACTTC

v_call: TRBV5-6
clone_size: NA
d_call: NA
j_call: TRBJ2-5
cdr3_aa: CASSLWQGQETQYF
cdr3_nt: TGTGCCAGCAGCTTGTGGCAGGGCCAAGAGACCCAGTACTTC

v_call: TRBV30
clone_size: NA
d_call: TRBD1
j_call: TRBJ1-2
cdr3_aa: CAWSPHRGTGYGYTF
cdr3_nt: TGTGCCTGGAGTCCTCACAGGGGTACGGGCTATGGCTACACCTTC

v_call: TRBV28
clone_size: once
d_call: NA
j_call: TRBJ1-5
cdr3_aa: CASSSPSGYNQPQHF
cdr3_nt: TGTGCCAGCAGCTCCCCGTCGGGGTACAATCAGCCCCAGCATTTT

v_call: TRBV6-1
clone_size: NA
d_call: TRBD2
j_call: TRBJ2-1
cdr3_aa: CASSEEVSGGDELF
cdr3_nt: TGTGCCAGCAGTGAAGAAGTGAGCGGGGGGGATGAGCTCTTC

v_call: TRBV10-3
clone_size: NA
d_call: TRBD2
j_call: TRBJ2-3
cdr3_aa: CAISISGGASDTQYF
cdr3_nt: TGTGCCATCAGCATTAGCGGGGGGGCATCAGATACGCAGTATTTT

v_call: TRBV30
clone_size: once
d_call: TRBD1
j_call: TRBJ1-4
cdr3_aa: CAWGKGQGTEKLFF
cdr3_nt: TGTGCCTGGGGGAAGGGACAGGGGACTGAAAAACTGTTTTTT

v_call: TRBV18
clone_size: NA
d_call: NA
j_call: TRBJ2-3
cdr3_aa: CASSPDSIMGDTQYF
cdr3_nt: TGTGCCAGCTCGCCCGACAGCATAATGGGGGATACGCAGTATTTT

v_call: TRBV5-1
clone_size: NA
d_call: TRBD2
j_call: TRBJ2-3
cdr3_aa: CASSGAGGRTDTQYF
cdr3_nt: TGCGCCAGCAGCGGAGCGGGGGGGAGAACAGATACGCAGTATTTT

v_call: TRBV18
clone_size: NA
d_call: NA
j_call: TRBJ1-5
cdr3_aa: CASSPQPGNNQPQHF
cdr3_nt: TGTGCCAGCTCACCACAACCAGGGAACAATCAGCCCCAGCATTTT

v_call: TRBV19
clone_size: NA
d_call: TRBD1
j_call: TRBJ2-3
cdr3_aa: CASSSRTGEGDTQYF
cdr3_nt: TGTGCCAGTAGTTCTCGGACAGGGGAGGGGGATACGCAGTATTTT

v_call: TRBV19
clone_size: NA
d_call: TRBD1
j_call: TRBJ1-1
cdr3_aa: CASGQGGEAFF
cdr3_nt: TGTGCCAGCGGACAGGGTGGTGAAGCTTTCTTT

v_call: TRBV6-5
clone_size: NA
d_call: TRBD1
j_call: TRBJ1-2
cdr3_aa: CASSRIGQGGGYTF
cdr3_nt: TGTGCCAGCAGTCGGATAGGACAGGGGGGCGGCTACACCTTC

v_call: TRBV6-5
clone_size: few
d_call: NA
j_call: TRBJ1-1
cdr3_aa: CASRIEASTEAFF
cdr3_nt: TGTGCCAGCAGGATAGAAGCTAGCACTGAAGCTTTCTTT

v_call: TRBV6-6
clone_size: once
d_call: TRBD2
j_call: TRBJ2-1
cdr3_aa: CASRASGGYNEQFF
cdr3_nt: TGTGCCAGCAGGGCTAGCGGGGGTTACAATGAGCAGTTCTTC

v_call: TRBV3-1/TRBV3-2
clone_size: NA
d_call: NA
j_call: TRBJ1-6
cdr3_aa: CASSQGERSPLHF
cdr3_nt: TGTGCCAGCAGCCAGGGAGAGCGATCACCCCTCCACTTT